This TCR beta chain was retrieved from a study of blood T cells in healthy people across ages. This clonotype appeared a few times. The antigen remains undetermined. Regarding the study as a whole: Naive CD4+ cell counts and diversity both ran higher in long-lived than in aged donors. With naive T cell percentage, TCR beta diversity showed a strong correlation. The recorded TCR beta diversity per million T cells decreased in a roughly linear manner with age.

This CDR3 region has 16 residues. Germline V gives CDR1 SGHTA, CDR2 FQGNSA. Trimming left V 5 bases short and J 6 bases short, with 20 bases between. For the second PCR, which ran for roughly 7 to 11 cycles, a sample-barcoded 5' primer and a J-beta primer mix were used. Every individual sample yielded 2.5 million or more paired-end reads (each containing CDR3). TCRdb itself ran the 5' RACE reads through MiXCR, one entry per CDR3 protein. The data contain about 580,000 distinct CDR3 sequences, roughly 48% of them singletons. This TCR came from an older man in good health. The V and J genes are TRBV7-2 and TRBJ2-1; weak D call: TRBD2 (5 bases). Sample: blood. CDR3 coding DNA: TGTGCCAGCAGCGCCCGCCGATCAGGACTTGGCAATGAGCAGTTCTTC. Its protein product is CASSARRSGLGNEQFF.